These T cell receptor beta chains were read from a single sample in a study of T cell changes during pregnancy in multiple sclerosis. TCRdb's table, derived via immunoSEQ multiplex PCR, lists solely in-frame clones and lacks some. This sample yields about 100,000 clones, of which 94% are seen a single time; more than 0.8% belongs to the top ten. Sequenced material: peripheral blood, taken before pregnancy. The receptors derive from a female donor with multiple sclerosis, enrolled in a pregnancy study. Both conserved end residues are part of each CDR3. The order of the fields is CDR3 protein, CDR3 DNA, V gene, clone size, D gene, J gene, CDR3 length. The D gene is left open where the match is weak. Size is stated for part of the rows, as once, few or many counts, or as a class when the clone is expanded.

CDR3: CASSESGGAGIYEQYF
DNA: TGTGCCAGCAGTGAATCTGGGGGAGCGGGCATCTACGAGCAGTACTTC
V: TRBV25-1
size: NA
D: NA
J: TRBJ2-7
length: 16

CDR3: CASRSSAGDEQYF
DNA: TGTGCCAGCAGGTCTTCAGCGGGAGACGAGCAGTACTTC
V: TRBV6-6
size: NA
D: TRBD2
J: TRBJ2-7
length: 13

CDR3: CASSSGQGEETQYF
DNA: TGTGCCAGCAGCTCAGGACAGGGGGAAGAGACCCAGTACTTC
V: TRBV7-2
size: NA
D: TRBD1
J: TRBJ2-5
length: 14

CDR3: CASSKGGQTLNEKLFF
DNA: TGTGCCAGCAGCAAAGGGGGACAGACTCTCAATGAAAAACTGTTTTTT
V: TRBV21-1
size: NA
D: NA
J: TRBJ1-4
length: 16

CDR3: CASSDVSGTENTEAFF
DNA: TGTGCCAGTAGTGATGTATCCGGGACAGAGAACACTGAAGCTTTCTTT
V: TRBV19
size: NA
D: TRBD1
J: TRBJ1-1
length: 16

CDR3: CASSHHPPNYYEQYF
DNA: TGCGCCAGCAGCCATCACCCCCCAAACTACTACGAGCAGTACTTC
V: TRBV4-1
size: NA
D: NA
J: TRBJ2-7
length: 15

CDR3: CASSLRASGTRLETQYF
DNA: TGTGCCAGCAGCTTGAGGGCTAGCGGGACCCGCCTAGAGACCCAGTACTTC
V: TRBV5-6
size: NA
D: TRBD2
J: TRBJ2-5
length: 17

CDR3: CASSTSRWTEAFF
DNA: TGTGCCAGCAGTACGTCTAGGTGGACTGAAGCTTTCTTT
V: TRBV27
size: few
D: NA
J: TRBJ1-1
length: 13

CDR3: CASGGQAIEAFF
DNA: TGCGCCAGCGGAGGGCAGGCGATTGAAGCTTTCTTT
V: TRBV4-1
size: NA
D: NA
J: TRBJ1-1
length: 12

CDR3: CASSFGTADYEQYF
DNA: TGTGCCAGCAGCTTCGGGACAGCCGACTACGAGCAGTACTTC
V: TRBV13
size: once
D: TRBD1
J: TRBJ2-7
length: 14

CDR3: CASSFVQGADTEAFF
DNA: TGTGCCAGCAGTTTCGTACAGGGGGCCGACACTGAAGCTTTCTTT
V: TRBV27
size: NA
D: TRBD1
J: TRBJ1-1
length: 15

CDR3: CASGTSGRVYNEQFF
DNA: TGTGCCAGCGGTACTAGCGGGAGGGTATACAATGAGCAGTTCTTC
V: TRBV2
size: few
D: TRBD2
J: TRBJ2-1
length: 15

CDR3: CASSPPGGSYEQYF
DNA: TGCGCCAGCAGCCCCCCGGGAGGGTCCTACGAGCAGTACTTC
V: TRBV5-1
size: NA
D: TRBD2
J: TRBJ2-7
length: 14

CDR3: CASSAQGQGFHEQFF
DNA: TGTGCCAGTAGTGCGCAGGGACAGGGGTTTCATGAGCAGTTCTTC
V: TRBV19
size: NA
D: TRBD1
J: TRBJ2-1
length: 15

CDR3: CASSVERREGGEQYF
DNA: TGTGCCAGCAGCGTAGAAAGGCGGGAGGGCGGCGAGCAGTACTTC
V: TRBV9
size: NA
D: TRBD2
J: TRBJ2-7
length: 15

CDR3: CASSLSGTGGGQPQHF
DNA: TGTGCCAGCAGCTTGTCCGGGACAGGGGGCGGTCAGCCCCAGCATTTT
V: TRBV5-6
size: NA
D: TRBD1
J: TRBJ1-5
length: 16

CDR3: CASSLDRTSVSYEQYF
DNA: TGTGCCAGCAGCTTAGATCGGACTAGCGTCTCCTACGAGCAGTACTTC
V: TRBV7-8
size: once
D: TRBD2
J: TRBJ2-7
length: 16

CDR3: CASSLFFPSGIDNEQFF
DNA: TGTGCCAGCAGCTTATTCTTCCCTAGCGGGATCGACAATGAGCAGTTCTTC
V: TRBV11-2
size: NA
D: TRBD2
J: TRBJ2-1
length: 17

CDR3: CASSLTVSDTQYF
DNA: TGCGCCAGCAGCTTAACGGTCTCAGATACGCAGTATTTT
V: TRBV5-1
size: NA
D: NA
J: TRBJ2-3
length: 13

CDR3: CASTPTNLVYEQYF
DNA: TGTGCCAGCACCCCAACAAATCTGGTCTACGAGCAGTACTTC
V: TRBV6-5
size: NA
D: NA
J: TRBJ2-7
length: 14

CDR3: CASSNRPGDSEAFF
DNA: TGTGCCAGCAGCAACCGTCCCGGAGATTCCGAAGCTTTCTTT
V: TRBV21-1
size: once
D: NA
J: TRBJ1-1
length: 14

CDR3: CASSHRESYEQYF
DNA: TGTGCCAGCAGCCACAGGGAATCCTACGAGCAGTACTTC
V: TRBV13
size: NA
D: NA
J: TRBJ2-7
length: 13

CDR3: CASRSRNLNYGYTF
DNA: TGTGCCAGCAGAAGCAGGAACCTTAACTATGGCTACACCTTC
V: TRBV2
size: NA
D: NA
J: TRBJ1-2
length: 14

CDR3: CASSLSAGNLRPQHF
DNA: TGTGCCAGCAGTTTAAGTGCGGGGAACTTACGACCCCAGCATTTT
V: TRBV27
size: NA
D: NA
J: TRBJ1-5
length: 15

CDR3: CASSSAARQEQETQYF
DNA: TGTGCCAGCAGTTCGGCGGCCAGACAGGAGCAAGAGACCCAGTACTTC
V: TRBV27
size: NA
D: NA
J: TRBJ2-5
length: 16

CDR3: CASTTSLAVQETQYF
DNA: TGCGCCAGCACAACTTCACTAGCGGTCCAAGAGACCCAGTACTTC
V: TRBV5-1
size: NA
D: TRBD2
J: TRBJ2-5
length: 15

CDR3: CASSAQPRDRGSQPQHF
DNA: TGTGCCAGTAGTGCTCAGCCTCGGGACAGGGGATCTCAGCCCCAGCATTTT
V: TRBV19
size: NA
D: TRBD1
J: TRBJ1-5
length: 17

CDR3: CASSPGTGINYGYTF
DNA: TGTGCCAGCAGCCCCGGGACAGGGATAAACTATGGCTACACCTTC
V: TRBV7-6
size: NA
D: TRBD1
J: TRBJ1-2
length: 15

CDR3: CASSHDFMNTEAFF
DNA: TGCGCCAGCAGCCACGACTTCATGAACACTGAAGCTTTCTTT
V: TRBV5-1
size: few
D: NA
J: TRBJ1-1
length: 14

CDR3: CASTRQGRDYTF
DNA: TGTGCCAGCACTCGGCAGGGGCGAGACTACACCTTC
V: TRBV28
size: NA
D: NA
J: TRBJ1-2
length: 12

CDR3: CASSFSNSGNTIYF
DNA: TGTGCCAGCAGCTTCTCTAACTCTGGAAACACCATATATTTT
V: TRBV11-2
size: NA
D: NA
J: TRBJ1-3
length: 14

CDR3: CASSAQGNEQFF
DNA: TGTGCCAGCAGTGCCCAGGGTAATGAGCAGTTCTTC
V: TRBV6-1
size: NA
D: NA
J: TRBJ2-1
length: 12

CDR3: CASSRYTTGTLNTEAFF
DNA: TGCGCCAGCAGCCGATACACTACCGGGACACTGAACACTGAAGCTTTCTTT
V: TRBV5-1
size: few
D: NA
J: TRBJ1-1
length: 17

CDR3: CASSPGTAANTGELFF
DNA: TGTGCCAGCAGCCCCGGGACAGCTGCGAACACCGGGGAGCTGTTTTTT
V: TRBV2
size: NA
D: TRBD1
J: TRBJ2-2
length: 16

CDR3: CASREMGQKHYGYTF
DNA: TGTGCCAGCAGGGAAATGGGACAGAAACACTATGGCTACACCTTC
V: TRBV27
size: NA
D: TRBD1
J: TRBJ1-2
length: 15

CDR3: CASSEWDRGSGYTF
DNA: TGTGCCAGCAGTGAATGGGACAGGGGCTCTGGCTACACCTTC
V: TRBV2
size: NA
D: TRBD1
J: TRBJ1-2
length: 14

CDR3: CASSGQVNTEAFF
DNA: TGTGCCAGCAGCGGACAGGTGAACACTGAAGCTTTCTTT
V: TRBV6-1
size: NA
D: TRBD1
J: TRBJ1-1
length: 13